These 23 T cell receptor beta chains share one sample of origin, sequenced in a study of blood T cell repertoires in COVID-19. Measured with immunoSEQ multiplex PCR; TCRdb has only the in-frame clones, and not every one. The sample holds some 350,000 clones, more than 70% seen once. The specimen sequenced was peripheral blood. The receptors originated from a young man with active or convalescent COVID-19.

The chain has TRBV24-1 and TRBJ2-7, with D perhaps matching TRBD1 (6 bases). V lost 4 bases and J 6 bases, leaving 12 bases between the germline ends. Germline CDR1 is KGHDR and CDR2 is SFDVKD. The CDR3 is 13 amino acids. The CDR3 reads CATSDPDSREQYF. CDR3 sequence (DNA): TGTGCCACCAGTGACCCGGACAGCCGCGAGCAGTACTTC.

This clone was recorded a few times. The V gene is TRBV5-1, the J gene TRBJ1-2, with no clear D. Germline lookup yields CDR1 SGHRS and CDR2 YFSETQ. The V and J ends lost 0 bases and 0 bases respectively, with 9 bases between them. The CDR3 length is 15 residues. CDR3 sequence reads: CASSLGGVSNYGYTF. CDR3 coding DNA: TGCGCCAGCAGCTTGGGGGGAGTTTCTAACTATGGCTACACCTTC.

The rearrangement joins TRBV7-9 to TRBJ1-2; D not certain. The germline V gene encodes CDR1 SEHNR and CDR2 FQNEAQ (reference sequence). This CDR3 has 13 residues. V was pared by 1 base and J by 10 bases, with 13 bases between. CDR3: CASSLGRQEAYTF. CDR3 in DNA: TGTGCCAGCAGCTTAGGTAGGCAGGAAGCCTACACCTTC.

This clone was observed at least ten times. The V and J genes are TRBV5-4 and TRBJ2-3; TRBD2 matches at 14 bases. Germline values: CDR1 SGHNT, CDR2 YYREEE (reference sequence). This CDR3 is built from 16 residues. Germline trimming cut 6 bases from V and 4 bases from J; bases unmatched to any gene: 7. The CDR3 region is CASTLGLAGGSDTQYF. The CDR3 DNA follows: TGTGCCAGCACCCTCGGACTAGCGGGAGGCTCAGATACGCAGTATTTT.

This chain links TRBV19 with TRBJ2-7; D not resolved. The CDR3 covers 14 residues. Germline values: CDR1 LNHDA, CDR2 SQIVND (reference sequence). Trimming shortened V by 3 bases and J by 5 bases, and 14 bases separated the two germline ends. The CDR3 sequence: CASSIRVNRDEQYF. The CDR3, as DNA: TGTGCCAGTAGTATTCGGGTAAACCGGGACGAGCAGTACTTC.

CDR3 protein: CASTWGQGSYEQYF. In DNA, the CDR3 is TGTGCCAGCACCTGGGGACAGGGGTCCTACGAGCAGTACTTC. The V call is TRBV6-5, the J call TRBJ2-7, with 10 bases aligning to TRBD1. J gave up 1 base and V 7 bases, and 4 bases lay outside the gene matches. Germline CDR1 and CDR2: MNHEY and SVGAGI. The CDR3 has 14 residues.

The chain couples TRBV7-9 to TRBJ2-3; the match to TRBD2 covers 13 bases. The CDR3 totals 15 residues. Germline CDR1 and CDR2: SEHNR and FQNEAQ (reference sequence). V was pared by 1 base and J by 5 bases, with 0 bases of the junction left unmatched. CDR3 sequence reads: CASSLGLAGGDTQYF. For the CDR3, the DNA is TGTGCCAGCAGCTTAGGACTAGCGGGGGGAGATACGCAGTATTTT.

This clone was picked up a small number of times. The chain carries TRBV7-2 and TRBJ2-4; 9 nucleotides agree with TRBD1. The CDR3 consists of 16 residues. Germline values: CDR1 SGHTA, CDR2 FQGNSA. The junction had 5 bases not matched to a gene; V was cut back by 3 bases and J by 2 bases. CDR3 region: CASSFGTGNTKNIQYF. CDR3 nucleotides: TGTGCCAGCAGCTTTGGGACAGGGAATACCAAAAACATTCAGTACTTC.

The chain has TRBV5-1 and TRBJ1-1; D is unclear. Germline V gene sequence: CDR1 SGHRS, CDR2 YFSETQ. The CDR3 covers 13 residues. V was clipped by 0 bases and J by 4 bases, with 7 bases between them. The CDR3 here is CASSLGAVTEAFF. In nucleotides, the CDR3 is TGCGCCAGCAGCTTGGGGGCAGTCACTGAAGCTTTCTTT.

V gene TRBV30 combines with J gene TRBJ2-5; a weak D match, TRBD1 (5 bases). Trimming shortened V by 1 base and J by 5 bases, and 8 bases separated the two germline ends. There are 12 residues in the CDR3. CDR1 GTSNPN and CDR2 SVGIG come from the germline V gene (reference sequence). This CDR3 is CAWSGAGETQYF. In DNA, the CDR3 is TGTGCCTGGAGTGGGGCAGGGGAGACCCAGTACTTC.

The chain recombines TRBV7-8 with TRBJ1-3, with no clear D. Germline CDR1 is SGHVS and CDR2 is FQNEAQ. The CDR3 length is 13 residues. The V gene lost 5 bases and the J gene lost 2 bases, with 7 bases spanning the gap. Here the CDR3 DNA reads TGTGCCAGCAGCCGAGTCACTGGAAACACCATATATTTT. Encoded protein: CASSRVTGNTIYF.

The chain has TRBV9 and TRBJ2-7; 8 bases align to TRBD1. In germline, CDR1 is SGDLS, CDR2 YYNGEE. V trimming: 4 bases; J trimming: 2 bases; junction bases outside the gene matches: 5. The CDR3 is 14 residues long. In nucleotides, the CDR3 is TGTGCCAGCAGCATCGGACAGGGAACCTACGAGCAGTACTTC. Protein: CASSIGQGTYEQYF.

This clone was recorded once. The chain combines TRBV2 with TRBJ2-3; a weak D match, TRBD2 (5 bases). Germline V gives CDR1 SNHLY, CDR2 FYNNEI. Trimming cost V 8 bases and J 1 base, with 13 bases left between them. This CDR3 comprises 14 residues. The CDR3 region has the DNA TGTGCCAGCGGACTCGGGGTGGGCACAGATACGCAGTATTTT. As protein: CASGLGVGTDTQYF.

This clone was seen just once. CDR3 in DNA: TGTGCCAGCAGTTTAGAACAGGGTAGGGAAAAACTGTTTTTT. This gives the protein CASSLEQGREKLFF. This sequence joins TRBV28 and TRBJ1-4; possibly TRBD1 for D (6 bases). Trimming left V 2 bases short and J 8 bases short, with 12 bases between. In germline, CDR1 is MDHEN, CDR2 SYDVKM. The CDR3 has 14 amino acids.

With respect to this clone: One end of the junction does not line up with germline, which may come from a read error. This chain uses TRBV7-8 with TRBJ2-2, with 10 positions matching TRBD2. Looked up from germline, CDR1 is SGHVS and CDR2 is FQNEAQ. CDR3 length: 22 residues. The CDR3 sequence is CPRRRPPRRTRKDSGGTGELFF. The CDR3 DNA follows: TGCCCCCGCCGCCGGCCCCCCAGGAGAACCCGTAAAGATAGCGGGGGGACCGGGGAGCTGTTTTTT.

The V call is TRBV2, the J call TRBJ2-1, with 9 bases aligning to TRBD1. The CDR3 runs 15 residues. Trimming cost V 8 bases and J 5 bases; bases outside gene matches: 10. Per the germline V gene, CDR1 is SNHLY and CDR2 is FYNNEI. CDR3 nucleotides: TGTGCCAGCGGCCACGGGACAGGGAATAACAATGAGCAGTTCTTC. Encoded protein: CASGHGTGNNNEQFF.

The chain employs TRBV4-1 and TRBJ2-3, with 12 bases that match TRBD2. Trimming removed 2 bases from V and 3 bases from J; junction bases left unmatched: 9. Germline assignment: CDR1 MGHRA and CDR2 YSYEKL. This CDR3 is built from 18 residues. The CDR3 region has the DNA TGCGCCAGCAGCCAAAAGCCCCAACTAGCGGGGGGAACAGATACGCAGTATTTT. Its translation is CASSQKPQLAGGTDTQYF.

V usage is TRBV6-2 or TRBV6-3 and J usage is TRBJ1-1; tentative D call: TRBD1 (6 bases). Trimming removed 0 bases from V and 3 bases from J, with 8 bases in between. The CDR3 length is 14 residues. Germline V CDR1 and CDR2: MNHEY, SVGEGT. CDR3 loop: CASSYSGGYTEAFF. The CDR3 nucleotides read TGTGCCAGCAGTTACTCAGGGGGTTACACTGAAGCTTTCTTT.

The chain uses TRBV9 and TRBJ2-1; 8 bases agree with TRBD1. CDR1 is SGDLS, CDR2 YYNGEE, per germline. This CDR3 spans 15 amino acids. V dropped 2 bases and J dropped 9; count of bases not matched to a gene: 10. The CDR3 here is CASSVWTGRSSEQFF. The CDR3 DNA sequence: TGTGCCAGCAGCGTCTGGACAGGGCGGAGTAGTGAGCAGTTCTTC.

The rearrangement links TRBV5-5 to TRBJ2-3; D is unclear. Trimming cost V 5 bases and J 0 bases, with 7 bases left between them. Germline values: CDR1 SGHKS, CDR2 YYEKEE (reference sequence). The CDR3 consists of 13 residues. In DNA form, the CDR3 reads TGTGCCAGCAGGGGCCTCAGCACAGATACGCAGTATTTT. Translated: CASRGLSTDTQYF. Variable domain in full (rest from reference TRBV5-5 and TRBJ2-3): DAGVTQSPTHLIKTRGQQVTLRCSPISGHKSVSWYQQVLGQGPQFIFQYYEKEERGRGNFPDRFSARQFPNYSSELNVNALLLGDSALYLCASRGLSTDTQYFGPGTRLTVL.

The chain combines TRBV4-3 with TRBJ1-1, with D perhaps matching TRBD1 (6 bases). CDR1 and CDR2 from the germline V gene are LGHNA and YSLEER. The ends were cut back, 3 bases at V and 7 bases at J, with 12 bases in the middle. The CDR3 consists of 13 residues. CDR3 sequence reads: CASSQLGTLEAFF. The CDR3 DNA reads TGCGCCAGCAGCCAGCTCGGGACACTTGAAGCTTTCTTT.

The chain carries TRBV7-2 and TRBJ1-4, with 8 bases identical to TRBD1. Germline V gene sequence: CDR1 SGHTA, CDR2 FQGNSA. The V and J ends lost 5 bases and 2 bases, in that order; junction bases with no gene match: 7. The CDR3 has 16 residues. The DNA of the CDR3 is TGTGCCAGCAGCCGTACAGGGGGGACGACTAATGAAAAACTGTTTTTT. Its translation is CASSRTGGTTNEKLFF.

V usage is TRBV7-2 and J usage is TRBJ1-2; D not resolved. Trimming took 3 bases from V and 3 from J, leaving 5 bases between them. Looked up from germline, CDR1 is SGHTA and CDR2 is FQGNSA. CDR3 length: 12 amino acids. CDR3 coding DNA: TGTGCCAGCAGCTTTCCTTACTATGGCTACACCTTC. As protein: CASSFPYYGYTF.